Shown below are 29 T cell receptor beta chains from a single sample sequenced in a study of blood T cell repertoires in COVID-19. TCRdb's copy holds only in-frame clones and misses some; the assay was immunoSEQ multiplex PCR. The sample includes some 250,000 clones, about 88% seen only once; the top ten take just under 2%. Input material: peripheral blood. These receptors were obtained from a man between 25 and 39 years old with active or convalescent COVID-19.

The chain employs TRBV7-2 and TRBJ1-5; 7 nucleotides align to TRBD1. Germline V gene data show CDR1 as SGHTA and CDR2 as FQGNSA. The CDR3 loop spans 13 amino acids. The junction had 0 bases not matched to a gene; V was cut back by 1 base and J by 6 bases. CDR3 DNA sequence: TGTGCCAGCAGCTTAGACAGGGGTCAGCCCCAGCATTTT. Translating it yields CASSLDRGQPQHF. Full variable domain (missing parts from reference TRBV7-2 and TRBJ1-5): GAGVSQSPSNKVTEKGKDVELRCDPISGHTALYWYRQSLGQGLEFLIYFQGNSAPDKSGLPSDRFSAERTGGSVSTLTIQRTQQEDSAVYLCASSLDRGQPQHFGDGTRLSIL.

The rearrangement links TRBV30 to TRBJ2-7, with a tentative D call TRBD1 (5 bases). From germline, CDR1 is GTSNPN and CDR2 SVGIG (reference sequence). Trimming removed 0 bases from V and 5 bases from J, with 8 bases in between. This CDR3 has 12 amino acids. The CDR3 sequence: CAWSVIGDEQYF. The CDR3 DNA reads TGTGCCTGGAGTGTCATAGGGGACGAGCAGTACTTC.

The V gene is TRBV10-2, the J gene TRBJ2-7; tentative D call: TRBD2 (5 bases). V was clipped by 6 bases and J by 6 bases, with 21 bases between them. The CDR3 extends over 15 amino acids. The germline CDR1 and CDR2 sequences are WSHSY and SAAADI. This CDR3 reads CASSDPDLKQREQYF. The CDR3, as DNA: TGCGCCAGCAGCGACCCGGACTTAAAACAACGCGAGCAGTACTTC.

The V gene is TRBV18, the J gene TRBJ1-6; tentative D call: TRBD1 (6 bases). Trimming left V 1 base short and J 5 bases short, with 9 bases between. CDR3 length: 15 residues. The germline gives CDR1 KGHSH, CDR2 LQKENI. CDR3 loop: CASSPRQDDNSPLHF. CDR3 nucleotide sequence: TGTGCCAGCTCACCACGACAGGACGATAATTCACCCCTCCACTTT.

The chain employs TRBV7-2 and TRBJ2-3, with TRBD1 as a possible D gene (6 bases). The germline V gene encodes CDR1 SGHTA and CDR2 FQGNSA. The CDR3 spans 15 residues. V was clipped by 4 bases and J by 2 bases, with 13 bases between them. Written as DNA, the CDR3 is TGTGCCAGCAGCTATGGACAGCTGAACACAGATACGCAGTATTTT. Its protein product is CASSYGQLNTDTQYF.

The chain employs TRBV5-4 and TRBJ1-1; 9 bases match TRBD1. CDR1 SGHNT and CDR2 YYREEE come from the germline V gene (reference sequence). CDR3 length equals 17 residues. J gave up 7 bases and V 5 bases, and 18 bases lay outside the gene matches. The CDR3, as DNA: TGTGCCAGCAGGGGGGGACAGGGTGTTGTGGGGCAGGGTGAAGCTTTCTTT. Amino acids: CASRGGQGVVGQGEAFF. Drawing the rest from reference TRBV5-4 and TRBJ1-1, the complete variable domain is ETGVTQSPTHLIKTRGQQVTLRCSSQSGHNTVSWYQQALGQGPQFIFQYYREEENGRGNFPPRFSGLQFPNYSSELNVNALELDDSALYLCASRGGQGVVGQGEAFFGQGTRLTVV.

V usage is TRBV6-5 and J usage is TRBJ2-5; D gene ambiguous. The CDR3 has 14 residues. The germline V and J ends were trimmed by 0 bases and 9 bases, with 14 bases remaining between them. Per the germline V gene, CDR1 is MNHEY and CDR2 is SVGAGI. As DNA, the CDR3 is TGTGCCAGCAGTTACTCAAACCAAATCCGGGCCCAGTACTTC. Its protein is CASSYSNQIRAQYF.

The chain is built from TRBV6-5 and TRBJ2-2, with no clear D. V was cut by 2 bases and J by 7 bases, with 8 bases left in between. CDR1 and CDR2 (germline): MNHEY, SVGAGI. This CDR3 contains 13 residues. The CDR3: CASSYEPSGELFF. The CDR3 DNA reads TGTGCCAGCAGTTACGAACCCAGCGGGGAGCTGTTTTTT.

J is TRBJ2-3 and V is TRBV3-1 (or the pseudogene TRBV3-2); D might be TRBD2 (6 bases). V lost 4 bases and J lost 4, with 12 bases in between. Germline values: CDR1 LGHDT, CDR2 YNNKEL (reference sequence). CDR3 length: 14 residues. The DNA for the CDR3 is TGTGCCAGCAGCCGGGACTCTATACCAGATACGCAGTATTTT. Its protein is CASSRDSIPDTQYF.

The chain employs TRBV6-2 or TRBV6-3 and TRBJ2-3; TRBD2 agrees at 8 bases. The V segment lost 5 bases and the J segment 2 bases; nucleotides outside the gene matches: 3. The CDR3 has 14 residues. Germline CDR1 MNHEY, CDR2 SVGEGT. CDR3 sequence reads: CASSVAGITDTQYF. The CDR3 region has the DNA TGTGCCAGCAGTGTAGCGGGGATCACAGATACGCAGTATTTT.

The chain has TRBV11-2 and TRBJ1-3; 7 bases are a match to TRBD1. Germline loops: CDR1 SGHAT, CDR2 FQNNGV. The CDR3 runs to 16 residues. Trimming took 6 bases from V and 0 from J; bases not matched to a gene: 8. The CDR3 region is CASRHRDRTSGNTIYF. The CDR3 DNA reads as TGTGCCAGCAGACACCGGGACAGAACCTCTGGAAACACCATATATTTT.

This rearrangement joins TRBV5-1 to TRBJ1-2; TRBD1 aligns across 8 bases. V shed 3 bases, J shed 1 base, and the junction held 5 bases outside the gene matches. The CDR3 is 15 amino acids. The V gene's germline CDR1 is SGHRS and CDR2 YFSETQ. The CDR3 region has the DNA TGCGCCAGCAGCTCAACAGGGGGTGGTAACTATGGCTACACCTTC. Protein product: CASSSTGGGNYGYTF.

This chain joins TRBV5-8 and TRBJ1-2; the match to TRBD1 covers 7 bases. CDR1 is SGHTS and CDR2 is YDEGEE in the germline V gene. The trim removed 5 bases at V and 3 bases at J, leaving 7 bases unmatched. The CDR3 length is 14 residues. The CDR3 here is CASRRDSPYYGYTF. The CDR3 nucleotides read TGTGCCAGCAGGCGGGACAGCCCCTACTATGGCTACACCTTC. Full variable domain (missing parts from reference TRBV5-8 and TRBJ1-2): EAGVTQSPTHLIKTRGQQATLRCSPISGHTSVYWYQQALGLGLQFLLWYDEGEERNRGNFPPRFSGRQFPNYSSELNVNALELEDSALYLCASRRDSPYYGYTFGSGTRLTVV.

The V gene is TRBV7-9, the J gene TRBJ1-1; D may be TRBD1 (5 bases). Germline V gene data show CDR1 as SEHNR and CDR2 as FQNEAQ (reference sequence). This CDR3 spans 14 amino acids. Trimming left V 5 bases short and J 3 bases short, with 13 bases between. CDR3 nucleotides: TGTGCCAGCAGCGACCCAGGGTATCACACTGAAGCTTTCTTT. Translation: CASSDPGYHTEAFF.

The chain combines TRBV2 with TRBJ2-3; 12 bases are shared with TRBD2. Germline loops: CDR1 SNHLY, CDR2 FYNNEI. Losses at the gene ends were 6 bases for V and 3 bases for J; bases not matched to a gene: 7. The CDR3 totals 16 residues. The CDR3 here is CASRPRTSGVTDTQYF. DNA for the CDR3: TGTGCCAGCAGACCGAGGACTAGCGGGGTAACAGATACGCAGTATTTT.

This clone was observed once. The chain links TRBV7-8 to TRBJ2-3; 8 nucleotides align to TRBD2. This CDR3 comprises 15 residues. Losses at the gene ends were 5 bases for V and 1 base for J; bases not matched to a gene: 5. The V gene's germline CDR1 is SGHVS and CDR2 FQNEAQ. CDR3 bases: TGTGCCAGCAGCACCCGGGAGGGGGGCACAGATACGCAGTATTTT. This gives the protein CASSTREGGTDTQYF.

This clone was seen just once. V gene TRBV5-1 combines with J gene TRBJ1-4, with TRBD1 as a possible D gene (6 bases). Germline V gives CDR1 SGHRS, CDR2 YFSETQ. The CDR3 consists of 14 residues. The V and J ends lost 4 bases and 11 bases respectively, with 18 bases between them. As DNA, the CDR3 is TGCGCCAGCAGCACCGGGACATACCCCGGGAAACTGTTTTTT. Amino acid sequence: CASSTGTYPGKLFF.

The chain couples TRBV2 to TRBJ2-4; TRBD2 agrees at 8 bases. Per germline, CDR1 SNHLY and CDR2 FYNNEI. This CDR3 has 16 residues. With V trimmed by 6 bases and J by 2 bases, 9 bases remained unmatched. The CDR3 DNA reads TGTGCCAGCAGACAGGGTGTAGCGGGGACCAAAAACATTCAGTACTTC. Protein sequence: CASRQGVAGTKNIQYF.

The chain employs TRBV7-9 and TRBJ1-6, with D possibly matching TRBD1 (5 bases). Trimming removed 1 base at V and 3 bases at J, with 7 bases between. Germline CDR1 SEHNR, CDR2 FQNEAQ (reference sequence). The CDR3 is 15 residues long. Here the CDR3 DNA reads TGTGCCAGCAGCTTAGGGCAGGGCTATAATTCACCCCTCCACTTT. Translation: CASSLGQGYNSPLHF.

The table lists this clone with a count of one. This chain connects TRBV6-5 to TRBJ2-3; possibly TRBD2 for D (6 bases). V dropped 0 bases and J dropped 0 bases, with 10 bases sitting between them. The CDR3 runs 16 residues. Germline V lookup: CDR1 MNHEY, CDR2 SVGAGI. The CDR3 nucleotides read TGTGCCAGCAGTTACTCGCGCGGGGTTAGCACAGATACGCAGTATTTT. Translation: CASSYSRGVSTDTQYF.

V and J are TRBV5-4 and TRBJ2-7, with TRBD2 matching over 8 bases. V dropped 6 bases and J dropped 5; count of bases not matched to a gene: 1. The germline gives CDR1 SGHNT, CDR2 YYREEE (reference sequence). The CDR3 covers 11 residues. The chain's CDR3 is CASTGGDEQYF. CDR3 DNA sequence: TGTGCCAGCACGGGGGGGGACGAGCAGTACTTC.

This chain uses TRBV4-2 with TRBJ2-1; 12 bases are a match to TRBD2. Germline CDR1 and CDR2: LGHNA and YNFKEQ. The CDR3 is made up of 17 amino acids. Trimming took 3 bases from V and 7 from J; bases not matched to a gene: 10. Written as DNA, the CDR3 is TGTGCCAGCAGCCACGTTACGACTAGCGGGGGAGTGAATGAGCAGTTCTTC. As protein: CASSHVTTSGGVNEQFF.

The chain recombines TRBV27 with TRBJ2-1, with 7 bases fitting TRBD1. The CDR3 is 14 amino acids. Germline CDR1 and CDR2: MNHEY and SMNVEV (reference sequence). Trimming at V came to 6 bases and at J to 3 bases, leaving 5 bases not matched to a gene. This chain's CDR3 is CASSRDRGYNEQFF. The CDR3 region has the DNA TGTGCCAGCAGCCGGGACAGAGGCTACAATGAGCAGTTCTTC.

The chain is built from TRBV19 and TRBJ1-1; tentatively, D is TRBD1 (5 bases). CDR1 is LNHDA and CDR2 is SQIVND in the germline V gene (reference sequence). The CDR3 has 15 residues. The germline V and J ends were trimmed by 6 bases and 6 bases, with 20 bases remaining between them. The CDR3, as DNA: TGTGCCAGTAGCGACGAAGCGGGGCATGAAGCTGAAGCTTTCTTT. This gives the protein CASSDEAGHEAEAFF.

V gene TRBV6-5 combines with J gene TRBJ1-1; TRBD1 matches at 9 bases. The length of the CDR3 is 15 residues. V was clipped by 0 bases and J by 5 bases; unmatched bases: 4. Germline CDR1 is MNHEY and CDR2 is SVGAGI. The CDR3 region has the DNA TGTGCCAGCAGTTACTCCACAGGGGGCGGGACTGAAGCTTTCTTT. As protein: CASSYSTGGGTEAFF.

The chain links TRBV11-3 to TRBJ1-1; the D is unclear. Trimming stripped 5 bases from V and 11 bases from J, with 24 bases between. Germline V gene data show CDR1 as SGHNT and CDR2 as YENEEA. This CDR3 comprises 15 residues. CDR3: CASSPGGTREARAFF. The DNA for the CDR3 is TGTGCCAGCAGCCCCGGAGGTACAAGGGAGGCTCGGGCTTTCTTT.

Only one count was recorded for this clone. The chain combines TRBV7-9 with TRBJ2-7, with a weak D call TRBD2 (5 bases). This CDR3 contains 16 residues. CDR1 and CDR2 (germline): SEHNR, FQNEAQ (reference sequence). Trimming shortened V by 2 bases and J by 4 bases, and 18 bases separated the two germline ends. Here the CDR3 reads CASSLSRAGALYEQYF. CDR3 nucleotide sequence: TGTGCCAGCAGCTTATCCCGCGCGGGCGCCCTTTACGAGCAGTACTTC.

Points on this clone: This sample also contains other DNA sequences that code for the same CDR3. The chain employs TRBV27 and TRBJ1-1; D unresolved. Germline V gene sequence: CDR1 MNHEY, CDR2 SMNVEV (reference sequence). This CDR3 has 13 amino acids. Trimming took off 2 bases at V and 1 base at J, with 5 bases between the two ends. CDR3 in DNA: TGTGCCAGCAGTTTAGCGGGGAACACTGAAGCTTTCTTT. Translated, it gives CASSLAGNTEAFF.

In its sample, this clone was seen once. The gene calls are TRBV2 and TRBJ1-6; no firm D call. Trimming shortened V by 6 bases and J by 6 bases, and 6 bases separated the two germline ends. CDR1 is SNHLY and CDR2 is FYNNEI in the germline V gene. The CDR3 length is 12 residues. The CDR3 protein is CASRQTNSPLHF. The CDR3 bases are TGTGCCAGCAGACAGACTAATTCACCCCTCCACTTT.